The 29 T cell receptor beta chains below were found in one sample sequenced in a study of cytomegalovirus exposure and HLA in healthy donors. The repertoire was sequenced with immunoSEQ multiplex PCR; TCRdb's copy has only in-frame clones and lacks some. This sample carries about 350,000 clones, roughly 90% of them seen once, and the ten largest clones take more than 0.9%. Sequenced input: PBMCs. The receptors were sampled from a woman aged 25 to 39 in good health and CMV-seropositive.

This clone appeared a single time. The chain couples TRBV27 to TRBJ2-3; D uncertain. Per the germline V gene, CDR1 is MNHEY and CDR2 is SMNVEV (reference sequence). CDR3 length equals 13 residues. The germline V and J ends were trimmed by 6 bases and 0 bases, with 7 bases remaining between them. The DNA for the CDR3 is TGTGCCAGCAGACCCCTTAGCACAGATACGCAGTATTTT. The encoded protein is CASRPLSTDTQYF.

The rearrangement joins TRBV10-2 to TRBJ1-3; weak D call: TRBD1 (6 bases). This CDR3 is 16 amino acids long. Per germline, CDR1 WSHSY and CDR2 SAAADI. V lost 4 bases to trimming and J lost 0 bases, with 13 bases between them. The CDR3 sequence: CASSGAGAISGNTIYF. The CDR3 nucleotides read TGCGCCAGCAGTGGGGCAGGGGCGATCTCTGGAAACACCATATATTTT.

This rearrangement joins TRBV30 to TRBJ1-4; 8 nucleotides match TRBD1. There are 15 residues in the CDR3. J lost 5 bases, V lost 3 bases, and 8 bases had no gene match. Germline CDR1 is GTSNPN and CDR2 is SVGIG (reference sequence). The CDR3 spells CAWSVRDRLNEKLFF. The CDR3 bases are TGTGCCTGGAGCGTCCGGGACAGGTTAAATGAAAAACTGTTTTTT.

The gene calls are TRBV15 and TRBJ2-3; 8 bases align to TRBD1. CDR1 is LNHNV, CDR2 YYDKDF, per germline (reference sequence). V was pared by 6 bases and J by 3 bases, with 2 bases of the junction left unmatched. The CDR3 sequence is 13 residues long. The CDR3 DNA sequence: TGTGCCACCAGTACAGGGGGAACAGATACGCAGTATTTT. Residues: CATSTGGTDTQYF.

V usage is TRBV28 and J usage is TRBJ2-7; 10 bases agree with TRBD1. CDR1 and CDR2 from the germline V gene are MDHEN and SYDVKM. Germline trimming cut 6 bases from V and 6 bases from J; bases unmatched to any gene: 8. This CDR3 spans 14 amino acids. CDR3 coding DNA: TGTGCCAGCAGCGAACCGGGACAGGGGCGCGAGCAGTACTTC. Translating gives CASSEPGQGREQYF.

The rearrangement joins TRBV7-9 to TRBJ2-6, with no clear D. The CDR3 length is 15 residues. Germline CDR1 and CDR2: SEHNR and FQNEAQ (reference sequence). The V end was cut by 2 bases, the J end by 2 bases, with 7 bases between. The CDR3 here is CASSLLGPGANVLTF. The CDR3 coding sequence is TGTGCCAGCAGCTTATTAGGGCCTGGGGCCAACGTCCTGACTTTC. Together with reference TRBV7-9 and TRBJ2-6, the CDR3 gives the full variable domain: DTGVSQNPRHKITKRGQNVTFRCDPISEHNRLYWYRQTLGQGPEFLTYFQNEAQLEKSRLLSDRFSAERPKGSFSTLEIQRTEQGDSAMYLCASSLLGPGANVLTFGAGSRLTVL.

The rearrangement uses TRBV6-5 and TRBJ2-5; 10 bases fit TRBD1. From germline, CDR1 is MNHEY and CDR2 SVGAGI. There are 15 residues in the CDR3. V shed 6 bases, J shed 5 bases, and the junction held 9 bases outside the gene matches. The DNA for the CDR3 is TGTGCCAGCAGGGCTACCTGGACAGGGGGGGAGACCCAGTACTTC. Its translation: CASRATWTGGETQYF.

The V call is TRBV27, the J call TRBJ2-7, with 11 nucleotides matching TRBD2. Unmatched junction bases numbered 11, after V lost 7 bases and J lost 3 bases. CDR1 and CDR2 (germline): MNHEY, SMNVEV (reference sequence). CDR3 length equals 16 residues. CDR3 residues: CASILSGGANLYEQYF. The CDR3 coding sequence is TGTGCCAGCATCCTTAGCGGGGGGGCGAATCTCTACGAGCAGTACTTC.

The genes are TRBV5-1 and TRBJ2-3, with 9 bases aligning to TRBD1. The V gene end was trimmed by 4 bases and the J gene end by 4 bases; junction bases not matched to a gene: 7. Germline V gives CDR1 SGHRS, CDR2 YFSETQ. This CDR3 contains 15 residues. CDR3 DNA: TGCGCCAGCAGCATACAGGGGGCTGGCGCAGATACGCAGTATTTT. Translation gives CASSIQGAGADTQYF.

The rearrangement uses TRBV7-8 and TRBJ2-5, with D possibly matching TRBD2 (5 bases). Germline V gene sequence: CDR1 SGHVS, CDR2 FQNEAQ. Trimming took 3 bases from V and 2 from J, leaving 7 bases between them. This CDR3 has 13 amino acids. For the CDR3, the DNA is TGTGCCAGCAGCTTCTGGGAGCAAGAGACCCAGTACTTC. Its translation: CASSFWEQETQYF. Variable domain in full (rest from reference TRBV7-8 and TRBJ2-5): GAGVSQSPRYKVAKRGQDVALRCDPISGHVSLFWYQQALGQGPEFLTYFQNEAQLDKSGLPSDRFFAERPEGSVSTLKIQRTQQEDSAVYLCASSFWEQETQYFGPGTRLLVL.

This chain links TRBV28 with TRBJ2-7, with 8 bases identical to TRBD1. CDR1 is MDHEN, CDR2 SYDVKM, per germline. After removal of 5 bases from V and 4 bases from J, the junction contained 10 bases not matched to a gene. CDR3 length: 15 residues. CDR3 amino acids: CASSPRGRPIYEQYF. Here the CDR3 DNA reads TGTGCCAGCAGTCCCAGGGGGCGCCCCATTTACGAGCAGTACTTC.

The chain links TRBV28 to TRBJ1-4; no reliable D call. With 4 bases removed from V and 7 bases from J, the gap between germline ends came to 13 bases. Germline V CDR1 and CDR2: MDHEN, SYDVKM. CDR3 size: 14 residues. CDR3: CASSSPLTTEKLFF. The CDR3 DNA is TGTGCCAGCAGTTCCCCCCTGACAACTGAAAAACTGTTTTTT.

The J gene is TRBJ1-4, the V gene TRBV6-1, with D maybe TRBD1 (5 bases). Trimming stripped 4 bases from V and 5 bases from J, with 11 bases between. This CDR3 has 14 amino acids. Germline V gene sequence: CDR1 MNHNS, CDR2 SASEGT. The CDR3 DNA sequence: TGTGCCAGCAGTGTCGGGGGGATGAATGAAAAACTGTTTTTT. This translates into CASSVGGMNEKLFF.

The rearrangement joins TRBV4-1 to TRBJ1-1; TRBD1 is a possible D gene (5 bases). The CDR3 runs 16 residues. Germline V gives CDR1 MGHRA, CDR2 YSYEKL. Trimming stripped 3 bases from V and 0 bases from J, with 14 bases between. CDR3 nucleotide sequence: TGCGCCAGCAGCCACCCCCGGGGGGGAATGAACACTGAAGCTTTCTTT. This sequence encodes CASSHPRGGMNTEAFF.

In DNA form, the CDR3 reads TGTGCCTGGAGTGCCGACCCGGGACAGGGCTACGAGCAGTACTTC. Translating it yields CAWSADPGQGYEQYF. The chain carries TRBV30 and TRBJ2-7; TRBD1 aligns across 9 bases. V lost 1 base, J lost 3 bases, and 7 bases stayed unmatched. The CDR3 consists of 15 residues. Germline V CDR1 and CDR2: GTSNPN, SVGIG (reference sequence).

The chain links TRBV2 to TRBJ1-4, with a weak D call TRBD1 (6 bases). This CDR3 has 15 residues. Germline lookup yields CDR1 SNHLY and CDR2 FYNNEI. Trimming pared 7 bases from V and 7 bases from J, leaving 19 bases between. The CDR3 sequence: CASTGQSLSVEKLFF. The CDR3 bases are TGTGCCAGCACCGGACAGTCTTTGTCTGTTGAAAAACTGTTTTTT. The whole variable domain, remainder taken from reference TRBV2 and TRBJ1-4, is EPEVTQTPSHQVTQMGQEVILRCVPISNHLYFYWYRQILGQKVEFLVSFYNNEISEKSEIFDDQFSVERPDGSNFTLKIRSTKLEDSAMYFCASTGQSLSVEKLFFGSGTQLSVL.

Note on this clone: Other DNA sequences in this specimen translate into the identical CDR3. DNA of the CDR3: TGTGCCAGTAGTATAGGGAATCAGCCCCAGCATTTT. Its translation is CASSIGNQPQHF. This chain connects TRBV19 to TRBJ1-5; D is unclear. Germline V CDR1 and CDR2: LNHDA, SQIVND (reference sequence). Trimming cost V 1 base and J 4 bases, with 2 bases left between them. This CDR3 comprises 12 residues.

The table lists this clone with a few counts. Other DNA sequences in this sample translate to the same CDR3. V and J are TRBV12-5 and TRBJ2-7, with TRBD2 as a possible D gene (6 bases). Per the germline V gene, CDR1 is LGHNT and CDR2 is FRNRAP. V was cut by 6 bases and J by 3 bases, with 12 bases left in between. The CDR3 spans 13 residues. The CDR3 nucleotides read TGTGCTAGTGGATCCGGGACTGGCTACGAGCAGTACTTC. It codes for CASGSGTGYEQYF.

The chain joins TRBV4-1 to TRBJ1-1; D gene unclear. With 1 base removed from V and 2 bases from J, the gap between germline ends came to 8 bases. The CDR3 has 14 amino acids. CDR1 is MGHRA and CDR2 is YSYEKL in the germline V gene. The CDR3 spells CASSQVAGNTEAFF. The CDR3 DNA reads TGCGCCAGCAGCCAAGTAGCGGGAAACACTGAAGCTTTCTTT.

The chain links TRBV7-2 to TRBJ2-5; D is uncertain. CDR1 is SGHTA, CDR2 FQGNSA, per germline. The CDR3 covers 14 residues. V lost 5 bases and J lost 7, with 17 bases in between. As DNA, the CDR3 is TGTGCCAGCAGCCCCCCCCGATCCGCGGTGACCCAGTACTTC. Translated: CASSPPRSAVTQYF.

For the CDR3, the DNA is TGTGCCAGCACCTCGATTAGGGAGAGACACAATGAGCAGTTCTTC. Protein product: CASTSIRERHNEQFF. The V call is TRBV6-5, the J call TRBJ2-1; a possible D gene is TRBD2 (5 bases). CDR1 is MNHEY, CDR2 SVGAGI, per germline. There are 15 residues in the CDR3. The germline V and J ends were trimmed by 7 bases and 5 bases, with 18 bases remaining between them.

The chain couples TRBV27 to TRBJ2-6, with unresolved D. V lost 6 bases and J lost 5, with 11 bases in between. CDR3 length: 14 amino acids. Looked up from germline, CDR1 is MNHEY and CDR2 is SMNVEV (reference sequence). CDR3 loop: CASSRDYRANVLTF. Written as DNA, the CDR3 is TGTGCCAGCAGCCGAGATTACCGGGCCAACGTCCTGACTTTC.

The chain is built from TRBV6-9 and TRBJ2-7; TRBD1 agrees at 7 bases. The germline V gene encodes CDR1 MNHGY and CDR2 SVAAGI. This CDR3 has 16 residues. The junction had 10 bases not matched to a gene; V was cut back by 5 bases and J by 0 bases. The CDR3 region has the DNA TGTGCCAGCAGTCAATTCGGGGACAGCGTCTCCTACGAGCAGTACTTC. Amino acid sequence: CASSQFGDSVSYEQYF.

The chain uses TRBV5-4 and TRBJ2-2; D ambiguous. V lost 1 base and J 5 bases, leaving 15 bases between the germline ends. Germline CDR1 SGHNT, CDR2 YYREEE (reference sequence). The CDR3 runs to 16 residues. The DNA for the CDR3 is TGTGCCAGCAGCTTGTATACCGCCAGTTGGACCGGGGAGCTGTTTTTT. This encodes CASSLYTASWTGELFF.

The chain joins TRBV30 to TRBJ1-2, with D unresolved. In germline, CDR1 is GTSNPN, CDR2 SVGIG (reference sequence). The germline V and J ends were trimmed by 4 bases and 8 bases, with 14 bases remaining between them. There are 12 residues in the CDR3. The CDR3 DNA reads as TGTGCCTGGAAGCCGACGGGTGTCGGCTACACCTTC. It translates to CAWKPTGVGYTF.

The gene calls are TRBV2 and TRBJ2-5; D is unclear. The CDR3 consists of 13 residues. The ends were cut back, 1 base at V and 5 bases at J, with 8 bases in the middle. Germline V gene sequence: CDR1 SNHLY, CDR2 FYNNEI. The CDR3: CASSEDLVETQYF. In DNA, the CDR3 is TGTGCCAGCAGTGAAGATTTAGTGGAGACCCAGTACTTC.

V usage is TRBV11-2 and J usage is TRBJ1-2; 7 bases line up with TRBD1. The ends lost 8 bases at V and 0 bases at J; junction bases unmatched: 9. CDR3 length: 15 residues. CDR1 is SGHAT and CDR2 is FQNNGV in the germline V gene. CDR3 DNA: TGTGCCAGCCATTCCATCAGGGGGACTAACTATGGCTACACCTTC. Translated, it gives CASHSIRGTNYGYTF.

The V call is TRBV28, the J call TRBJ1-2; D not certain. The V end was cut by 3 bases, the J end by 3 bases, with 8 bases between. The CDR3 is made up of 13 amino acids. Looked up from germline, CDR1 is MDHEN and CDR2 is SYDVKM. The CDR3 protein is CASSLYGYYGYTF. CDR3 sequence (DNA): TGTGCCAGCAGTTTGTACGGGTACTATGGCTACACCTTC.

This clone turned up a few times. V gene TRBV5-8 combines with J gene TRBJ1-2; no firm D call. V was trimmed by 1 base and J by 4 bases, leaving 8 bases between them. Looked up from germline, CDR1 is SGHTS and CDR2 is YDEGEE. The CDR3 spans 13 residues. Here the CDR3 DNA reads TGTGCCAGCAGCTTGAGAGGAGTCTATGGCTACACCTTC. Translating gives CASSLRGVYGYTF.